This T cell receptor beta chain was recorded in a study of response to subunit inactivated influenza vaccine. General study findings and limits: It was the authors' suggestion that each seasonal influenza vaccination recruits few new T cells.

As to this clonotype: As yet, its antigen is unknown.

TCRdb independently ran MiXCR on the RT-PCR reads; one entry per CDR3 protein. The repertoire holds around 320,000 distinct CDR3 sequences, with about 20% as singletons. The length of the CDR3 is 15 residues. V was cut by 6 bases and J by 4 bases, with 18 bases left in between. From germline, CDR1 is MDHEN and CDR2 SYDVKM. The sample here was PBMCs from blood, taken about 20 months after vaccination. This sequence originates from a man between 45 and 75 years old who received an inactivated influenza vaccine. The chain links TRBV28 to TRBJ1-1; possibly TRBD1 for D (5 bases). CDR3 protein: CASRPRTRLGTEAFF. The CDR3 nucleotides read TGTGCCAGCAGACCCCGGACACGCTTGGGCACTGAAGCTTTCTTT.